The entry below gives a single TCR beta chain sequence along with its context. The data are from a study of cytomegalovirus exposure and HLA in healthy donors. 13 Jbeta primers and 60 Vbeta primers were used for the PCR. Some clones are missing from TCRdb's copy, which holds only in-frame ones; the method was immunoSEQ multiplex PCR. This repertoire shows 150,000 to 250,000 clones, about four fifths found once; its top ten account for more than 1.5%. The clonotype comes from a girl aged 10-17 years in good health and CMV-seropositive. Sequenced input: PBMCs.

The CDR3 is CASSPRRGTYHHPTYGYTF. The DNA of the CDR3 is TGTGCCAGCAGCCCCCGTCGCGGCACTTACCATCATCCCACCTATGGCTACACCTTC. The gene calls are TRBV7-9 and TRBJ1-2; no definite D call. This CDR3 has 19 amino acids. Germline CDR1 is SEHNR and CDR2 is FQNEAQ (reference sequence). V was shortened by 5 bases and J by 4 bases, with 29 bases between the two germline ends.